Presented here are 26 T cell receptor beta chains from one specimen sequenced in a study of blood T cells in healthy people across ages. It was with a sample-barcoded 5' primer and a J-beta primer mix that a second PCR of about 6 to 11 cycles was run. TCRdb reprocessed the 5' RACE reads with MiXCR, giving one entry per CDR3 protein. The sample includes about 800,000 distinct CDR3 sequences, around a quarter of them seen just once. The sample was also linked to a second study, of T cells of mothers and their children.

The sample was blood. The origin of the receptors is a boy between 10 and 17 years old in good health.

The chain recombines TRBV5-1 with TRBJ2-5, with TRBD1 matching 9 bases. The germline gives CDR1 SGHRS, CDR2 YFSETQ. The length of the CDR3 is 13 residues. V lost 4 bases, J lost 3 bases, and 1 base stayed unmatched. This CDR3 reads CASSRQGEETQYF. CDR3 nucleotide sequence: TGCGCCAGCAGCCGACAGGGGGAAGAGACCCAGTACTTC.

The table lists this clonotype with a few counts. The V call is TRBV29-1, the J call TRBJ2-3; D is unclear. The CDR3 has 13 amino acids. Trimming took 0 bases from V and 2 from J, leaving 6 bases between them. Germline lookup yields CDR1 SQVTM and CDR2 ANQGSEA. The CDR3 is CSVEDAFTDTQYF. The DNA for the CDR3 is TGCAGCGTTGAAGATGCGTTCACAGATACGCAGTATTTT.

Written as DNA, the CDR3 is TGTGCCACCGTGACTAGCGTCACAGATACGCAGTATTTT. Translated, it gives CATVTSVTDTQYF. The chain couples TRBV2 to TRBJ2-3; TRBD2 matches at 8 bases. With V trimmed by 10 bases and J by 2 bases, 5 bases remained unmatched. Germline CDR1 and CDR2: SNHLY and FYNNEI. The CDR3 has 13 amino acids.

This clonotype was detected a few times. A much more abundant neighbour one base away suggests this may be a read error. The J gene is TRBJ2-3, the V gene TRBV7-2; D is undetermined. The end of the DNA is better explained by TRBJ1-5, so the J call may be wrong. CDR1 is SGHTA, CDR2 FQGNSA, per germline. The CDR3 has 14 amino acids. CDR3 in amino acids: CASSFQTSGDTQHF. The CDR3 DNA reads as TGTGCCAGCAGCTTCCAGACCTCGGGAGATACGCAGCATTTT.

This clonotype was seen a handful of times. The chain combines TRBV2 with TRBJ1-6, with D possibly being TRBD1 (6 bases). Germline CDR1 reads SNHLY; CDR2 reads FYNNEI. The CDR3 covers 18 residues. The V end lost 0 bases, the J end lost 4 bases, and 16 bases lay between the germline ends. The CDR3 nucleotides read TGTGCCAGCAGTGAAGCGAATCGAAGGGGGAGGTATAATTCACCCCTCCACTTT. It is translated as CASSEANRRGRYNSPLHF.

The sample holds a few counts of this clonotype. This sequence joins TRBV15 and TRBJ1-4, with D unresolved. The V and J ends lost 0 bases and 8 bases respectively, with 19 bases between them. The CDR3 contains 17 residues. Germline assignment: CDR1 LNHNV and CDR2 YYDKDF (reference sequence). CDR3 amino acids: CATSRDTDAWEGEKLFF. In nucleotides, the CDR3 is TGTGCCACCAGCAGAGATACGGACGCTTGGGAGGGAGAAAAACTGTTTTTT.

This chain joins TRBV7-9 and TRBJ2-1; D might be TRBD1 (6 bases). The J call may be faulty, since TRBJ2-7 better matches the DNA end. Germline V gene sequence: CDR1 SEHNR, CDR2 FQNEAQ (reference sequence). The CDR3 runs to 12 residues. The CDR3 nucleotides are TGTGCCAGCAGTACACAGGGAAGCGAGCAGTACTTC. This encodes CASSTQGSEQYF.

The chain couples TRBV7-9 to TRBJ1-4; D not resolved. This CDR3 comprises 13 residues. Germline V lookup: CDR1 SEHNR, CDR2 FQNEAQ (reference sequence). The ends were cut back, 5 bases at V and 8 bases at J, with 12 bases in the middle. The CDR3 DNA is TGTGCCAGCAGCCCAGCTTCACTGGAAAAACTGTTTTTT. Protein: CASSPASLEKLFF.

This clonotype showed up just a few times. Because the CDR3 is missing its conserved closing phenylalanine or tryptophan, this is likely a read error. J is TRBJ1-2 and V is TRBV20-1; D is uncertain. V dropped 0 bases and J dropped 0 bases, with 11 bases sitting between them. Germline V lookup: CDR1 DFQATT, CDR2 SNEGSKA (reference sequence). The CDR3 sequence is 15 residues long. The CDR3 DNA reads TGCAGTGCTAGAGAGGACGGTCCGTCTAACTATGGCTACACCCTC. Translating it yields CSAREDGPSNYGYTL.

The CDR3 spells CSASKDTGELFF. For the CDR3, the DNA is TGCAGTGCTAGTAAAGACACCGGGGAGCTGTTTTTT. This sequence joins TRBV20-1 and TRBJ2-2; D uncertain. V lost 3 bases and J lost 3, with 5 bases in between. The CDR3 length is 12 residues. From germline, CDR1 is DFQATT and CDR2 SNEGSKA (reference sequence).

This clonotype appeared a few times. The V and J genes are TRBV6-2 or TRBV6-3 and TRBJ1-1; the match to TRBD1 covers 7 bases. From germline, CDR1 is MNHEY and CDR2 SVGEGT. V lost 6 bases and J lost 3; bases outside the gene matches: 10. The CDR3 length is 15 residues. The CDR3 sequence is CASRVGQIAYTEAFF. The CDR3 DNA reads TGTGCCAGCAGGGTGGGACAGATTGCCTACACTGAAGCTTTCTTT.

The gene calls are TRBV10-3 and TRBJ2-5, with 11 bases that match TRBD1. The germline V gene has CDR1 ENHRY and CDR2 SYGVKD. J gave up 5 bases and V 2 bases, and 4 bases lay outside the gene matches. The CDR3 length is 15 residues. The CDR3, as DNA: TGTGCCATCAGTGAGGGACAGGGGGCCCGGGAGACCCAGTACTTC. This gives the protein CAISEGQGARETQYF.

The V call is TRBV30, the J call TRBJ1-2; maybe TRBD1 (5 bases). The CDR3 contains 13 residues. CDR1 is GTSNPN and CDR2 is SVGIG in the germline V gene (reference sequence). V was shortened by 5 bases and J by 3 bases, with 13 bases between the two germline ends. The CDR3 nucleotides are TGTGCCTGGGGACAAGGGTTGGACTATGGCTACACCTTC. Encoded protein: CAWGQGLDYGYTF.

In this sample, this clonotype turned up a few times. J is TRBJ1-2 and V is TRBV12-3 or TRBV12-4, with D unclear. Trimming stripped 5 bases from V and 4 bases from J, with 17 bases between. The CDR3 covers 15 residues. CDR3 protein: CASSPGPRAGYGYTF. In nucleotides, the CDR3 is TGTGCCAGCAGTCCCGGGCCTCGGGCCGGCTATGGCTACACCTTC.

Written as DNA, the CDR3 is TGTGCCAGCAGTGACCTAGCGGGGGGCACAGATACGCAGTATTTT. Amino acids: CASSDLAGGTDTQYF. V and J are TRBV2 and TRBJ2-3, with 10 positions matching TRBD2. There are 15 residues in the CDR3. V was pared by 3 bases and J by 1 base, with 1 base of the junction left unmatched. Per the germline V gene, CDR1 is SNHLY and CDR2 is FYNNEI.

In this sample, this clonotype turned up many times. The chain employs TRBV29-1 and TRBJ2-3; 11 bases fit TRBD2. The junction had 15 bases not matched to a gene; V was cut back by 7 bases and J by 3 bases. Per germline, CDR1 SQVTM and CDR2 ANQGSEA. The CDR3 is 17 residues long. This chain's CDR3 is CSAEGSGREWRTDTQYF. The CDR3 coding sequence is TGCAGCGCAGAAGGTAGCGGGAGGGAATGGAGGACAGATACGCAGTATTTT.

The chain is built from TRBV2 and TRBJ1-1; D possibly corresponds to TRBD1 (6 bases). The CDR3 totals 14 residues. The germline V and J ends were trimmed by 6 bases and 3 bases, with 14 bases remaining between them. Germline loops: CDR1 SNHLY, CDR2 FYNNEI. In nucleotides, the CDR3 is TGTGCCAGCAGAAGGGACATTGGTTACACTGAAGCTTTCTTT. Translated: CASRRDIGYTEAFF.

This clonotype was found a few times. The rearrangement joins TRBV7-2 to TRBJ2-7; maybe TRBD2 (6 bases). The CDR3 is 11 amino acids. V was shortened by 4 bases and J by 9 bases, with 10 bases between the two germline ends. Germline-derived CDR1 and CDR2 are SGHTA and FQGNSA. The chain's CDR3 is CASSYGGWQYF. Here the CDR3 DNA reads TGTGCCAGCAGCTACGGGGGTTGGCAGTACTTC.

The chain recombines TRBV5-1 with TRBJ1-5; D may be TRBD1 (5 bases). Germline V gives CDR1 SGHRS, CDR2 YFSETQ. The ends were cut back, 2 bases at V and 4 bases at J, with 13 bases in the middle. The CDR3 is 15 amino acids. In DNA form, the CDR3 reads TGCGCCAGCAGCTTAGGGGACCTGCCTAATCAGCCCCAGCATTTT. Its translation is CASSLGDLPNQPQHF. The full variable domain, its missing parts supplied by reference TRBV5-1 and TRBJ1-5, is KAGVTQTPRYLIKTRGQQVTLSCSPISGHRSVSWYQQTPGQGLQFLFEYFSETQRNKGNFPGRFSGRQFSNSRSEMNVSTLELGDSALYLCASSLGDLPNQPQHFGDGTRLSIL.

This clonotype was counted only a few times. V gene TRBV29-1 combines with J gene TRBJ2-3; a weak D match, TRBD2 (5 bases). V was cut by 1 base and J by 4 bases, with 12 bases left in between. From germline, CDR1 is SQVTM and CDR2 ANQGSEA. The CDR3 has 14 residues. The CDR3 here is CSVEGRGWADTQYF. The CDR3, as DNA: TGCAGCGTTGAAGGCCGGGGTTGGGCAGATACGCAGTATTTT.

The V call is TRBV20-1, the J call TRBJ2-5; the D gene is possibly TRBD2 (6 bases). Germline V lookup: CDR1 DFQATT, CDR2 SNEGSKA (reference sequence). CDR3 length equals 12 residues. Deletions cut 6 bases from V and 10 bases from J, with 18 bases between. The CDR3 reads CSANSRWGVQYF. The CDR3 nucleotides are TGCAGTGCAAACTCCAGATGGGGGGTCCAGTACTTC.

This clonotype occurred a few times. The genes are TRBV15 and TRBJ2-7; D gene uncertain. Germline V gene sequence: CDR1 LNHNV, CDR2 YYDKDF (reference sequence). The V end was cut by 0 bases, the J end by 5 bases, with 11 bases between. The CDR3 length is 14 residues. The CDR3 sequence: CATSRDPTPDEQYF. In DNA, the CDR3 is TGTGCCACCAGCAGAGATCCAACGCCCGACGAGCAGTACTTC.

In this sample, this clonotype turned up many times. The chain recombines TRBV9 with TRBJ2-1, with TRBD2 matching 11 bases. Unmatched junction bases numbered 5, after V lost 3 bases and J lost 3 bases. This CDR3 has 16 amino acids. CDR1 and CDR2 from the germline V gene are SGDLS and YYNGEE. This CDR3 reads CASSDRGTSGYNEQFF. In DNA form, the CDR3 reads TGTGCCAGCAGCGACCGGGGGACTAGCGGCTACAATGAGCAGTTCTTC.

The chain's CDR3 is CAWGFDGGTEAFF. The CDR3 region has the DNA TGTGCCTGGGGGTTTGACGGCGGCACTGAAGCTTTCTTT. The chain is built from TRBV30 and TRBJ1-1; D unresolved. V lost 5 bases to trimming and J lost 4 bases, with 14 bases between them. CDR3 length: 13 amino acids. CDR1 is GTSNPN and CDR2 is SVGIG in the germline V gene (reference sequence).

This clonotype showed up just a few times. The chain couples TRBV6-6 to TRBJ2-1; maybe TRBD1 (8 bases). There are 14 residues in the CDR3. CDR1 and CDR2 from the germline V gene are MNHNY and SVGAGI (reference sequence). Trimming took off 0 bases at V and 8 bases at J, with 11 bases between the two ends. The CDR3 loop is CASSYSQGGHEQFF. Here the CDR3 DNA reads TGTGCCAGCAGTTACTCACAGGGGGGGCATGAGCAGTTCTTC.

In this sample, this clonotype turned up many times. J is TRBJ2-7 and V is TRBV2; TRBD2 agrees at 10 bases. The CDR3 loop spans 14 amino acids. Germline lookup yields CDR1 SNHLY and CDR2 FYNNEI. Germline trimming cut 3 bases from V and 5 bases from J; bases unmatched to any gene: 4. CDR3 residues: CASSDSGGADEQYF. For the CDR3, the DNA is TGTGCCAGCAGTGACAGCGGGGGGGCGGACGAGCAGTACTTC.